Each of the 21 T cell receptor beta chains below was sequenced from the same sample in a study of cytomegalovirus exposure and HLA in healthy donors. This table comes from immunoSEQ multiplex PCR, and its TCRdb copy is limited to in-frame clones, with some not included. Of about 49,000 clones in the sample, roughly 93% were seen once. The sequencing input was PBMCs. The receptors were sampled from a young man in good health and CMV-seronegative.

The chain couples TRBV11-2 to TRBJ2-7; 7 nucleotides line up with TRBD1. Germline CDR1 and CDR2: SGHAT and FQNNGV. The CDR3 contains 18 residues. V lost 3 bases and J lost 3; bases outside the gene matches: 17. CDR3 sequence: CASSLASQGLARNYEQYF. CDR3 sequence (DNA): TGTGCCAGCAGCTTGGCTTCACAGGGGCTCGCTAGAAACTACGAGCAGTACTTC.

The J gene is TRBJ2-3, the V gene TRBV6-4; D possibly corresponds to TRBD2 (5 bases). V was shortened by 2 bases and J by 3 bases, with 9 bases between the two germline ends. The CDR3 is 14 amino acids. The germline V gene has CDR1 MRHNA and CDR2 SNTAGT. The CDR3 nucleotides read TGTGCCAGCAGTGACGGAGGTGGGACAGATACGCAGTATTTT. Translation: CASSDGGGTDTQYF.

This chain connects TRBV5-5 to TRBJ1-3; no reliable D call. Trimming pared 0 bases from V and 2 bases from J, leaving 6 bases between. Germline assignment: CDR1 SGHKS and CDR2 YYEKEE (reference sequence). This CDR3 spans 14 amino acids. CDR3 DNA: TGTGCCAGCAGCTTGGGAGGGCCTGGAAACACCATATATTTT. Translation gives CASSLGGPGNTIYF.

J is TRBJ1-5 and V is TRBV28; D call uncertain. The CDR3 covers 17 residues. V was cut by 1 base and J by 0 bases, with 13 bases left in between. Germline V CDR1 and CDR2: MDHEN, SYDVKM. The CDR3 nucleotides read TGTGCCAGCAGTTTATCCGAGATACCTTATAGCAATCAGCCCCAGCATTTT. Protein product: CASSLSEIPYSNQPQHF.

The chain uses TRBV7-3 and TRBJ2-3, with a weak D call TRBD1 (6 bases). The CDR3 is 14 amino acids. V shed 6 bases and J shed 4 bases, with 14 bases lying between them. The germline V gene encodes CDR1 SGHTA and CDR2 FQGTGA. The CDR3 DNA reads as TGTGCCAGCAGTCGTAACAGGGCTCCAGATACGCAGTATTTT. Protein sequence: CASSRNRAPDTQYF.

This clone occurred once. V is TRBV30 and J is TRBJ2-3; D gene uncertain. This CDR3 contains 16 residues. The germline V gene has CDR1 GTSNPN and CDR2 SVGIG (reference sequence). V shed 5 bases and J shed 1 base, with 19 bases lying between them. The CDR3 bases are TGTGCCTGGGACCCCGGTTTGGCGCTAGGCACAGATACGCAGTATTTT. It specifies CAWDPGLALGTDTQYF.

This clone was seen a single time. V usage is TRBV6-1 and J usage is TRBJ2-7, with TRBD2 identical over 8 bases. J was trimmed by 6 bases and V by 2 bases; bases with no gene match: 0. Germline CDR1 MNHNS, CDR2 SASEGT. The CDR3 spans 12 residues. This CDR3 reads CASSERGGEQYF. The CDR3 bases are TGTGCCAGCAGTGAACGGGGGGGCGAGCAGTACTTC.

The rearrangement joins TRBV6-1 to TRBJ1-5, with a weak D call TRBD1 (6 bases). Germline V gene sequence: CDR1 MNHNS, CDR2 SASEGT. Trimming took 5 bases from V and 0 from J, leaving 8 bases between them. The CDR3 loop spans 14 amino acids. DNA of the CDR3: TGTGCCAGCAGTCAGGGGAGTAGCAATCAGCCCCAGCATTTT. Amino acid sequence: CASSQGSSNQPQHF.

This chain uses TRBV11-2 with TRBJ2-7; D might be TRBD1 (5 bases). V gave up 8 bases and J gave up 3 bases, with 17 bases separating them. Per the germline V gene, CDR1 is SGHAT and CDR2 is FQNNGV. CDR3 size: 14 residues. The CDR3 region has the DNA TGTGCCAGCTGCCAAAGGGGATTGGGCTACGAGCAGTACTTC. This sequence encodes CASCQRGLGYEQYF.

This clone was counted a single time. V and J are TRBV7-2 and TRBJ2-7; 12 bases line up with TRBD1. The CDR3 length is 15 residues. CDR1 is SGHTA and CDR2 is FQGNSA in the germline V gene. Germline trimming cut 6 bases from V and 7 bases from J; bases unmatched to any gene: 10. CDR3 residues: CASRKPGQGADEQYF. Written as DNA, the CDR3 is TGTGCCAGCAGGAAACCGGGACAGGGGGCAGATGAGCAGTACTTC.

The V call is TRBV19, the J call TRBJ2-3; TRBD1 agrees at 10 bases. Germline loops: CDR1 LNHDA, CDR2 SQIVND (reference sequence). Germline trimming cut 5 bases from V and 8 bases from J; bases unmatched to any gene: 4. This CDR3 comprises 13 residues. For the CDR3, the DNA is TGTGCCAGTAGTGGGGGGACAGGGGCTACGCAGTATTTT. It yields the protein CASSGGTGATQYF.

The V and J genes are TRBV7-2 and TRBJ2-5, with 10 bases identical to TRBD2. The germline V gene has CDR1 SGHTA and CDR2 FQGNSA. This CDR3 contains 14 residues. Losses at the gene ends were 4 bases for V and 4 bases for J; bases not matched to a gene: 3. In DNA form, the CDR3 reads TGTGCCAGCAGCTCCCGACTAGCGGGAGAGACCCAGTACTTC. This encodes CASSSRLAGETQYF.

Written as DNA, the CDR3 is TGTGCCAGCAGGGACGGGGAGACTGAAGCTTTCTTT. It yields the protein CASRDGETEAFF. The rearrangement joins TRBV2 to TRBJ1-1; D gene uncertain. V shed 6 bases and J shed 5 bases, with 10 bases lying between them. In germline, CDR1 is SNHLY, CDR2 FYNNEI. The CDR3 length is 12 residues.

The rearrangement links TRBV6-1 to TRBJ2-5; TRBD2 is a possible D gene (6 bases). The ends were cut back, 10 bases at V and 2 bases at J, with 17 bases in the middle. Germline V gene lookup returns CDR1 MNHNS and CDR2 SASEGT. CDR3 size: 14 residues. CDR3 nucleotide sequence: TGTGCCACCTCCAGCGGGTGGGCACAAGAGACCCAGTACTTC. Protein sequence: CATSSGWAQETQYF.

The rearrangement joins TRBV11-3 to TRBJ2-7, with D maybe TRBD1 (6 bases). The CDR3 sequence is 13 residues long. Germline V gives CDR1 SGHNT, CDR2 YENEEA. V lost 6 bases and J lost 7, with 16 bases in between. CDR3 sequence (DNA): TGTGCCAGCAGGGATACAGGGTCGGAAGAGCAGTACTTC. Amino acid sequence: CASRDTGSEEQYF.

This chain connects TRBV6-5 to TRBJ2-7; TRBD2 matches at 8 bases. The CDR3 is 14 residues long. J was trimmed by 3 bases and V by 2 bases; bases with no gene match: 3. Germline V gene sequence: CDR1 MNHEY, CDR2 SVGAGI. In DNA form, the CDR3 reads TGTGCCAGCAGTTACGGAGCGGGAGTCTACGAGCAGTACTTC. It encodes CASSYGAGVYEQYF.

J is TRBJ2-3 and V is TRBV6-5; D is ambiguous. Looked up from germline, CDR1 is MNHEY and CDR2 is SVGAGI. Trimming cost V 5 bases and J 2 bases, with 11 bases left between them. The CDR3 has 14 residues. The CDR3 loop reads CASSPRQDTDTQYF. DNA of the CDR3: TGTGCCAGCAGTCCTCGCCAGGACACAGATACGCAGTATTTT.

The chain links TRBV9 to TRBJ2-3, with D maybe TRBD2 (6 bases). CDR3 length: 17 amino acids. Trimming removed 0 bases from V and 3 bases from J, with 17 bases in between. CDR1 and CDR2 (germline): SGDLS, YYNGEE. The CDR3 here is CASSVGGGISTTDTQYF. The CDR3 DNA follows: TGTGCCAGCAGCGTAGGTGGCGGGATATCGACTACAGATACGCAGTATTTT.

This clone was picked up one time. V and J are TRBV29-1 and TRBJ2-1; 7 bases line up with TRBD2. The germline V gene has CDR1 SQVTM and CDR2 ANQGSEA. Unmatched junction bases numbered 8, after V lost 8 bases and J lost 7 bases. CDR3 length: 12 residues. CDR3 sequence reads: CSSTLGGNEQFF. The CDR3 DNA is TGCAGCTCGACCTTGGGGGGGAATGAGCAGTTCTTC.

The genes are TRBV6-5 and TRBJ2-7; 8 bases are shared with TRBD2. This CDR3 has 14 amino acids. V shed 6 bases and J 2 bases; nucleotides not matched to a gene: 6. Germline assignment: CDR1 MNHEY and CDR2 SVGAGI. The CDR3 here is CASSALADTYEQYF. The CDR3 nucleotides are TGTGCCAGCAGCGCACTAGCGGATACCTACGAGCAGTACTTC.

The chain uses TRBV9 and TRBJ2-1; TRBD2 agrees at 9 bases. Losses at the gene ends were 2 bases for V and 3 bases for J; bases not matched to a gene: 6. The CDR3 covers 16 residues. CDR1 is SGDLS, CDR2 YYNGEE, per germline. In DNA, the CDR3 is TGTGCCAGCAGCGTCATCGGGACTAGCCTCTACAATGAGCAGTTCTTC. Residues: CASSVIGTSLYNEQFF. Complete variable domain (other parts from reference TRBV9 and TRBJ2-1): DSGVTQTPKHLITATGQRVTLRCSPRSGDLSVYWYQQSLDQGLQFLIQYYNGEERAKGNILERFSAQQFPDLHSELNLSSLELGDSALYFCASSVIGTSLYNEQFFGPGTRLTVL.